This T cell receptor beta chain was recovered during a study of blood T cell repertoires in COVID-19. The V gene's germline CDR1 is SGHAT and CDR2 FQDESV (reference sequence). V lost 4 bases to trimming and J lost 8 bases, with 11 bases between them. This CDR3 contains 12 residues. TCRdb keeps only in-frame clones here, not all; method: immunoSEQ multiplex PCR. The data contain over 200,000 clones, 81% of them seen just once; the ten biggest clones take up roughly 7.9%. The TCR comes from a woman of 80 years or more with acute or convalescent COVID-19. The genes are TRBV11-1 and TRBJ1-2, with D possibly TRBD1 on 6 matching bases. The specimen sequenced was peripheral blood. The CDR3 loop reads CASSSKTGGYTF. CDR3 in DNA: TGTGCCAGCAGCTCCAAGACAGGCGGCTACACCTTC.